This TCR beta chain was recovered during a study of T-cell reconstitution after alpha-beta-depleted transplantation in children. For this clonotype: The antigen is undetermined.

Broader study findings: Alpha-beta T cells present about two months after transplant were reported to originate from several hundred expanded graft clones.

This sample's TCRbeta library carried unique molecular identifier barcodes. Each CDR3 protein is one row after TCRdb ran MiXCR on the PCR reads. The sample shows about 350,000 distinct CDR3 sequences, about a sixth of them seen only once. Source: PBMCs, mostly from graft donor cells, taken 360 days after TCRalphabeta/CD19-depleted stem cell transplant. The receptor comes from a male patient between 2 and 15 years old who had a stem cell transplant for acute lymphoblastic leukemia, so the T cells may come from the graft donor.

CDR3: CASSFLSGREGISYEQYF. The CDR3 bases are TGTGCCAGCAGTTTTCTTAGCGGGAGGGAAGGGATCTCCTACGAGCAGTACTTC. The chain has TRBV28 and TRBJ2-7, with TRBD2 matching over 11 bases. Per germline, CDR1 MDHEN and CDR2 SYDVKM. The CDR3 loop spans 18 amino acids. V was pared by 3 bases and J by 0 bases, with 10 bases of the junction left unmatched.